This T cell receptor (beta chain) is from a study of regulatory T cells in long-lasting Graves disease. Broader study findings: Gene preferences differed: TRBV28, TRBJ1-2, TRBJ2-5 in persistent cases. Clonotypes that were public and shared totalled a few thousand in persistent patients versus 800 to 1,000 in new patients.

Time point specified: newly diagnosed GD, antithyroid drugs for less than 3 months. PBMC-extracted RNA yielded the TCR library. Staff drew roughly 10 milliliters of peripheral blood into EDTA tubes. This clonotype was picked up a small number of times. Its cognate antigen is unknown. CDR3 regions were amplified by Arm-PCR using iRepertoire HTBI primers to build TCR beta libraries. TCRdb called the multiplex PCR reads again in MiXCR, with one record for every CDR3 protein. Of approximately 480,000 distinct CDR3 sequences listed, around 15% are singletons. The CDR3 sequence is 16 residues long. The V segment lost 5 bases and the J segment 0 bases; nucleotides outside the gene matches: 6. Germline V gene data show CDR1 as MDHEN and CDR2 as SYDVKM. The same data also contributed to another study, on T cells in Graves' hyperthyroidism and ophthalmopathy.

The sequenced sample was peripheral blood mononuclear cells (PBMCs), obtained at new diagnosis, from a patient treated with antithyroid drugs. The chain recombines TRBV28 with TRBJ1-4; 7 bases agree with TRBD1. This TCR derives from a man aged 40-50 years with Graves disease. CDR3 nucleotides: TGTGCCAGCAGTCTACTTCAGGGGGCAACTAATGAAAAACTGTTTTTT. Translated, it gives CASSLLQGATNEKLFF.